This T cell receptor (beta chain) appears in the sequencing data of a study of blood T cell repertoires in COVID-19. Whole-study context: The United States, Italy and Spain supplied acute and convalescent COVID-19 samples.

Participant ages covered about 18 to 89 years across about two dozen US areas. Cohort assignment relied on participant-reported clinical history. The CDR3 covers 15 residues. Germline CDR1 is SGHNT and CDR2 is YYREEE (reference sequence). With 1 base removed from V and 1 base from J, the gap between germline ends came to 12 bases. The table came from immunoSEQ multiplex PCR; TCRdb's copy has only in-frame clones and leaves some out. The table lists fewer than 300,000 clones, about 89% of them singletons. The V and J genes are TRBV5-4 and TRBJ2-7; D might be TRBD2 (5 bases). This sequence was found in a man aged 35-49 years who had recovered from COVID-19. The sequenced sample consisted of PBMCs or T cells enriched from blood (not recorded which). In DNA form, the CDR3 reads TGTGCCAGCAGCTTGAACGGAGGTACTTCCTACGAGCAGTACTTC. Its protein is CASSLNGGTSYEQYF.